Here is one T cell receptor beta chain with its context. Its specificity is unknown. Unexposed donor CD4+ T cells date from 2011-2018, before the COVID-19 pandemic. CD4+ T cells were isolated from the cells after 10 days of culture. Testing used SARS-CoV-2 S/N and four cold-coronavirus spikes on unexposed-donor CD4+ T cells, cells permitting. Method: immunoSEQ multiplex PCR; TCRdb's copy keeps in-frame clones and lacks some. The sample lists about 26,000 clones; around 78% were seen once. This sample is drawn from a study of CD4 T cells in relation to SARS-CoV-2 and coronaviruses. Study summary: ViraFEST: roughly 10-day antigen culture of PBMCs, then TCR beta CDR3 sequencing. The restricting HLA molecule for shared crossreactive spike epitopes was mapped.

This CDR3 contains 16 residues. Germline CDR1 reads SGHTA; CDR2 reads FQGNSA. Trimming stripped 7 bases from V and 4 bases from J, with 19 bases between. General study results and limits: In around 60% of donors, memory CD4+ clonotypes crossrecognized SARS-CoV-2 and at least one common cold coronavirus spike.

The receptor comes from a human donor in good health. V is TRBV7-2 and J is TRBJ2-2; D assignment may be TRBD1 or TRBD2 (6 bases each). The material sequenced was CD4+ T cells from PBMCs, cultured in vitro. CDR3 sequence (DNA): TGTGCCAGCATCCCCTCCGGGGGCGCGGGCACCGGGGAGCTGTTTTTT. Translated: CASIPSGGAGTGELFF.